The sequence of this T cell receptor beta chain was determined in a study of T cells in tuberculosis. Trimming removed 6 bases from V and 3 bases from J; junction bases left unmatched: 6. CDR1 and CDR2 (germline): MNHEY, SMNVEV (reference sequence). The CDR3 has 14 residues. The repertoire was sequenced with immunoSEQ multiplex PCR; TCRdb's copy has only in-frame clones and lacks some. The table includes about 59,000 clones, around 86% detected once. After thawing and overnight rest, PBMC were stained with GMM-loaded CD1B tetramer, viability dye and anti-CD3 for sorting. The lipid loaded on the CD1B tetramers was C32 glucose monomycolate from Rhodococcus equi.

The clonotype originates from an adult woman with latent tuberculosis. The sequenced material came from CD1b-GMM tetramer-negative cells sorted from PBMCs. The rearrangement uses TRBV27 and TRBJ2-3; 7 nucleotides line up with TRBD2. As DNA, the CDR3 is TGTGCCAGCAGCCTACGGGGGGTGACAGATACGCAGTATTTT. It yields the protein CASSLRGVTDTQYF.